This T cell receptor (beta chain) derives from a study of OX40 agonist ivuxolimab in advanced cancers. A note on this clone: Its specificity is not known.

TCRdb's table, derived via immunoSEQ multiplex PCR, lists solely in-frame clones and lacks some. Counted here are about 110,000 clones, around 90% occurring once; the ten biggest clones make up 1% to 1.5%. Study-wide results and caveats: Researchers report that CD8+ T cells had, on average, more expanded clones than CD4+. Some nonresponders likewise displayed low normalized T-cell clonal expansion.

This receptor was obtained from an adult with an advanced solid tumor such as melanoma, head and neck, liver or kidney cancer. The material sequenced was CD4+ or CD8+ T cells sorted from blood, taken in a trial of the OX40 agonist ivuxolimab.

CDR3 sequence (DNA): TGTGCCAGCAGCTCCCAAAACCGGGATCTCAATCAGCCCCAGCATTTT. As protein: CASSSQNRDLNQPQHF. The chain combines TRBV7-2 with TRBJ1-5; D gene ambiguous. The CDR3 consists of 16 residues. Trimming took off 4 bases at V and 3 bases at J, with 16 bases between the two ends. Germline CDR1 and CDR2: SGHTA and FQGNSA.